The 24 T cell receptor beta chains presented below share a single source sample, sequenced in a study of blood T cells in healthy people across ages. Sample-barcoded 5' priming and a J-beta primer mix drove a second PCR of 7 to 11 cycles. TCRdb redid the calling of the 5' RACE reads with MiXCR, one entry per CDR3 protein. The table lists some 1.5 million distinct CDR3 sequences, 28% of them singletons. The sample comprised blood. Receptors were obtained from a woman under 40 in good health.

This clonotype was found a few times. CDR3 nucleotide sequence: TGTGCCAGCAGCTTTGGAGAGGGGACTAGCGGGCTAGCCAAAAACATTCAGTACTTC. It encodes CASSFGEGTSGLAKNIQYF. The chain couples TRBV7-9 to TRBJ2-4; 12 bases agree with TRBD2. V was clipped by 3 bases and J by 0 bases; unmatched bases: 9. Germline V gene lookup returns CDR1 SEHNR and CDR2 FQNEAQ (reference sequence). This CDR3 contains 19 residues.

This clonotype came up many times. The chain employs TRBV20-1 and TRBJ2-7; 10 bases map to TRBD1. The CDR3 has 13 amino acids. The germline V gene encodes CDR1 DFQATT and CDR2 SNEGSKA (reference sequence). J gave up 2 bases and V 3 bases, and 1 base lay outside the gene matches. The DNA for the CDR3 is TGCAGTGCTAGGACAGGGGGCCCCTACGAGCAGTACTTC. Protein product: CSARTGGPYEQYF.

Turning to this clonotype: One junction end does not reproduce the germline sequence, and a read error may be involved. The V gene is TRBV12-3 or TRBV12-4, the J gene TRBJ1-1; D possibly corresponds to TRBD1 (5 bases). The CDR3 has 14 amino acids. The CDR3 loop reads CASSFQGFGTEACF. CDR3 in DNA: TGTGCCAGCAGTTTCCAGGGATTTGGCACTGAAGCTTGCTTT.

Regarding this clonotype: This may arise from a read error, as a much more abundant clone is one base away. This sequence joins TRBV27 and TRBJ1-4, with D possibly TRBD1 on 5 matching bases. The CDR3 contains 15 residues. In germline, CDR1 is MNHEY, CDR2 SMNVEV (reference sequence). CDR3 sequence: CASSRTGGSNDKLFF. CDR3 nucleotide sequence: TGTGCCAGCAGCCGAACAGGCGGGTCTAATGATAAACTGTTTTTT.

The genes are TRBV7-9 and TRBJ2-1; D remains ambiguous. Germline CDR1 is SEHNR and CDR2 is FQNEAQ (reference sequence). The V and J ends lost 5 bases and 2 bases respectively, with 16 bases between them. CDR3 length: 16 amino acids. CDR3 sequence reads: CASSLPEWDAYNEQFF. The CDR3 nucleotides are TGTGCCAGCAGCCTCCCCGAGTGGGATGCCTACAATGAGCAGTTCTTC.

The chain has TRBV6-2 or TRBV6-3 and TRBJ1-5; unclear D gene. Trimming took off 4 bases at V and 3 bases at J, with 10 bases between the two ends. The germline CDR1 and CDR2 sequences are MNHEY and SVGEGT. This CDR3 is built from 14 residues. The CDR3 spells CASSWYSNNQPQHF. The CDR3, as DNA: TGTGCCAGCAGTTGGTACAGCAACAATCAGCCCCAGCATTTT.

This clonotype was seen repeatedly, ten times or more. The gene calls are TRBV4-3 and TRBJ1-2, with D hard to call. Germline V gene data show CDR1 as LGHNA and CDR2 as YSLEER. Trimming cost V 2 bases and J 4 bases, with 8 bases left between them. This CDR3 contains 13 residues. CDR3: CASSQWPAYGYTF. In DNA, the CDR3 is TGCGCCAGCAGCCAATGGCCAGCCTATGGCTACACCTTC.

The chain is built from TRBV5-1 and TRBJ2-1; TRBD2 aligns across 9 bases. Germline CDR1 and CDR2: SGHRS and YFSETQ. The CDR3 loop spans 15 amino acids. V shed 4 bases and J 6 bases; nucleotides not matched to a gene: 8. Here the CDR3 DNA reads TGCGCCAGCAGCCCCGCGGGAGGGCGTAGCAATGAGCAGTTCTTC. Protein: CASSPAGGRSNEQFF.

The gene calls are TRBV5-5 and TRBJ1-6; no firm D call. Germline V gene lookup returns CDR1 SGHKS and CDR2 YYEKEE (reference sequence). V lost 0 bases and J 8 bases, leaving 9 bases between the germline ends. The CDR3 consists of 14 residues. The CDR3 nucleotides are TGTGCCAGCAGCTTGGATAGGGCGGATTCACCCCTCCACTTT. It specifies CASSLDRADSPLHF.

This clonotype was seen ten or more times. The V call is TRBV7-9, the J call TRBJ2-7, with 8 bases lining up with TRBD2. The CDR3 spans 16 residues. With 5 bases clipped from V and 0 bases from J, the junction kept 9 bases outside the gene matches. Germline CDR1 is SEHNR and CDR2 is FQNEAQ (reference sequence). The CDR3 coding sequence is TGTGCCAGCAGCCCCCGGGGTAGCGGGATCTCCTACGAGCAGTACTTC. The encoded protein is CASSPRGSGISYEQYF. The entire variable domain, with the rest obtained from reference TRBV7-9 and TRBJ2-7, is as follows: DTGVSQNPRHKITKRGQNVTFRCDPISEHNRLYWYRQTLGQGPEFLTYFQNEAQLEKSRLLSDRFSAERPKGSFSTLEIQRTEQGDSAMYLCASSPRGSGISYEQYFGPGTRLTVT.

In this sample, this clonotype turned up many times. The rearrangement uses TRBV2 and TRBJ2-7, with D unresolved. The CDR3 runs 13 residues. The germline CDR1 and CDR2 sequences are SNHLY and FYNNEI. V lost 3 bases and J lost 1, with 7 bases in between. In nucleotides, the CDR3 is TGTGCCAGCAGTGACAGGAGATCCTACGAGCAGTACTTC. Residues: CASSDRRSYEQYF. The variable domain in full, with the rest retrieved from reference TRBV2 and TRBJ2-7, is EPEVTQTPSHQVTQMGQEVILRCVPISNHLYFYWYRQILGQKVEFLVSFYNNEISEKSEIFDDQFSVERPDGSNFTLKIRSTKLEDSAMYFCASSDRRSYEQYFGPGTRLTVT.

This clonotype came up many times. The rearrangement links TRBV20-1 to TRBJ2-4; 7 nucleotides line up with TRBD2. The V gene's germline CDR1 is DFQATT and CDR2 SNEGSKA (reference sequence). V lost 1 base and J lost 1; bases outside the gene matches: 7. The CDR3 extends over 16 amino acids. DNA of the CDR3: TGCAGTGCTAGAGGCCCACTGGGGGGGGCCAAAAACATTCAGTACTTC. As protein: CSARGPLGGAKNIQYF.

The chain recombines TRBV1 with TRBJ2-5. TRBV1 is a pseudogene segment. The CDR3 is 16 amino acids. This CDR3 reads CTSSQEAWDSQETQYF. The CDR3 DNA is TGCACCAGCAGCCAAGAGGCTTGGGATAGCCAAGAGACCCAGTACTTC.

The V and J genes are TRBV15 and TRBJ1-2; a weak D match, TRBD1 (6 bases). The CDR3 covers 18 residues. Germline V lookup: CDR1 LNHNV, CDR2 YYDKDF (reference sequence). Deletions cut 0 bases from V and 0 bases from J, with 17 bases between. The DNA of the CDR3 is TGTGCCACCAGCAGAGAAGGAGCAGGGGCGCTAGCTAACTATGGCTACACCTTC. It encodes CATSREGAGALANYGYTF. Complete variable domain (other parts from reference TRBV15 and TRBJ1-2): DAMVIQNPRYQVTQFGKPVTLSCSQTLNHNVMYWYQQKSSQAPKLLFHYYDKDFNNEADTPDNFQSRRPNTSFCFLDIRSPGLGDTAMYLCATSREGAGALANYGYTFGSGTRLTVV.

The gene calls are TRBV20-1 and TRBJ2-1; 11 bases are shared with TRBD2. The ends lost 2 bases at V and 9 bases at J; junction bases unmatched: 15. Germline V gene data show CDR1 as DFQATT and CDR2 as SNEGSKA (reference sequence). This CDR3 comprises 17 residues. DNA of the CDR3: TGCAGTGCTAGACTTTTATCCGGGACTAGCGGAGGGGGTGAGCAGTTCTTC. This gives the protein CSARLLSGTSGGGEQFF.

Note on this clonotype: A clone one base away is much larger, so this may be a read error. The chain combines TRBV15 with TRBJ2-7; 8 positions agree with TRBD2. This CDR3 region has 15 residues. Germline trimming cut 4 bases from V and 0 bases from J; bases unmatched to any gene: 5. Germline CDR1 and CDR2: LNHNV and YYDKDF (reference sequence). CDR3 in amino acids: CATSKTSASSYEQYF. CDR3 bases: TGTGCCACCAGCAAGACTAGCGCAAGCTCCTACGAGCAGTACTTC.

The table lists this clonotype with a few counts. This chain connects TRBV7-9 to TRBJ1-2, with D hard to call. This CDR3 is built from 13 residues. V shed 1 base and J shed 8 bases, with 11 bases lying between them. Germline CDR1 SEHNR, CDR2 FQNEAQ (reference sequence). CDR3: CASSLDNGRGYTF. The CDR3 nucleotides are TGTGCCAGCAGCTTAGATAACGGCAGAGGCTACACCTTC.

This clonotype appeared a few times. The rearrangement joins TRBV14 to TRBJ1-2; no definite D call. Per the germline V gene, CDR1 is SGHDN and CDR2 is FVKESK. CDR3 length: 14 residues. V lost 3 bases to trimming and J lost 10 bases, with 18 bases between them. CDR3 coding DNA: TGTGCCAGCAGCCACGGCCCCATCTATGGTGTCTACACCTTC. It encodes CASSHGPIYGVYTF.

This clonotype was seen only once. The chain uses TRBV13 and TRBJ2-3; the match to TRBD1 covers 10 bases. Per germline, CDR1 PRHDT and CDR2 FYEKMQ (reference sequence). V lost 1 base, J lost 2 bases, and 6 bases stayed unmatched. The CDR3 totals 17 residues. The DNA of the CDR3 is TGTGCCAGCAGCTTAGTAGGGACAGGGGCCAACACAGATACGCAGTATTTT. Its protein is CASSLVGTGANTDTQYF.

This clonotype was picked up many times. The chain carries TRBV28 and TRBJ2-7, with a weak D call TRBD2 (5 bases). Germline V gene sequence: CDR1 MDHEN, CDR2 SYDVKM. The CDR3 spans 12 residues. Trimming removed 5 bases at V and 7 bases at J, with 12 bases between. Here the CDR3 DNA reads TGTGCCAGCAGTCCCGGTCGAGGGGAGCAGTACTTC. It yields the protein CASSPGRGEQYF.

As regards this clonotype: This may be a read error: a much more frequent sequence differs by one nucleotide. The chain is built from TRBV29-1 and TRBJ2-1; D is unclear. CDR3 length equals 10 residues. The germline V and J ends were trimmed by 5 bases and 4 bases, with 3 bases remaining between them. Germline V gene lookup returns CDR1 SQVTM and CDR2 ANQGSEA. CDR3 DNA: TGCAGCGTTAAGTACAATGAGCAGTTCTTC. This sequence encodes CSVKYNEQFF.

V gene TRBV12-3 or TRBV12-4 combines with J gene TRBJ1-5; D is ambiguous. The V end lost 2 bases, the J end lost 2 bases, and 10 bases lay between the germline ends. The CDR3 loop spans 15 amino acids. For the CDR3, the DNA is TGTGCCAGCAGTTTATCCAGACCCCGCAATCAGCCCCAGCATTTT. Protein sequence: CASSLSRPRNQPQHF.

This chain connects TRBV13 to TRBJ2-3, with 10 bases that match TRBD1. From germline, CDR1 is PRHDT and CDR2 FYEKMQ (reference sequence). The CDR3 covers 17 residues. V dropped 5 bases and J dropped 2; count of bases not matched to a gene: 10. The CDR3 coding sequence is TGTGCCAGCAGCCCAGCCGGGACAGGGGACCTCACAGATACGCAGTATTTT. Amino acid sequence: CASSPAGTGDLTDTQYF. The variable domain in full, with the rest retrieved from reference TRBV13 and TRBJ2-3, is AAGVIQSPRHLIKEKRETATLKCYPIPRHDTVYWYQQGPGQDPQFLISFYEKMQSDKGSIPDRFSAQQFSDYHSELNMSSLELGDSALYFCASSPAGTGDLTDTQYFGPGTRLTVL.

This clonotype has only a few counts. This chain joins TRBV14 and TRBJ1-2; D is unclear. Looked up from germline, CDR1 is SGHDN and CDR2 is FVKESK. Deletions cut 2 bases from V and 5 bases from J, with 9 bases between. This CDR3 is 13 amino acids long. CDR3 nucleotides: TGTGCCAGCAGCCAATTTACTCAGTATGGCTACACCTTC. It translates to CASSQFTQYGYTF.